This TCR beta chain was retrieved from a study of early T cells in non-severe SARS-CoV-2 infection. V was trimmed by 3 bases and J by 4 bases, leaving 10 bases between them. The germline CDR1 and CDR2 sequences are MGHRA and YSYEKL. The CDR3 is made up of 14 amino acids. Using its own MiXCR run on the 5' RACE reads, TCRdb lists one record per CDR3 protein. The sample gives over 50,000 distinct CDR3 sequences, under 8.5% of which show up once; about 4.2% is in the top ten. The chain is built from TRBV4-1 and TRBJ2-1; D gene ambiguous. The sequence was collected from an adult who was a healthcare worker with PCR-confirmed SARS-CoV-2 infection or an uninfected control (not recorded which). Material for sequencing was whole blood. CDR3 nucleotides: TGCGCCAGCAGCCACCGTAGCTTGTACAATGAGCAGTTCTTC. Its translation: CASSHRSLYNEQFF.